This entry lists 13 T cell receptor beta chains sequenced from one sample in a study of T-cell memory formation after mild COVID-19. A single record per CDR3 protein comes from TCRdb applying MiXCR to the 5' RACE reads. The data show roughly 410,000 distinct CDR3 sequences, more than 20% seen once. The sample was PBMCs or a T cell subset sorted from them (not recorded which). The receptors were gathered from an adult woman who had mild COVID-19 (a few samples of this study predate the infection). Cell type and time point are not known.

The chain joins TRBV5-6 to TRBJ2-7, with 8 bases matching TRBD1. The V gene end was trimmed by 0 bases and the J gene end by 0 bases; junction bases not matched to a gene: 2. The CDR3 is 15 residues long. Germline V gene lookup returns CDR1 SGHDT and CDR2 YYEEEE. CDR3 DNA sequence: TGTGCCAGCAGCTTGGACGGACAGGGCTCCTACGAGCAGTACTTC. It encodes CASSLDGQGSYEQYF.

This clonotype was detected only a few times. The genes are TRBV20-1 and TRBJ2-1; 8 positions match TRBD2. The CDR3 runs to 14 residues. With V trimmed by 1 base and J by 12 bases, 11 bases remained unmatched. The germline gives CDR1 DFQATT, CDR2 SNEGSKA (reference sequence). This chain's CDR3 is CSARALADGSGQFF. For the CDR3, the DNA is TGCAGTGCTAGAGCACTAGCGGATGGCTCCGGGCAGTTCTTC.

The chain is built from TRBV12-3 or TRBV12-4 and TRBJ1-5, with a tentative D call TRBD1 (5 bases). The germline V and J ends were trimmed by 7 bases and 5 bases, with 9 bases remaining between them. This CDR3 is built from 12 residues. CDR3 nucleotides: TGTGCCAGCACCCGGGGGTATCAGCCCCAGCATTTT. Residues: CASTRGYQPQHF.

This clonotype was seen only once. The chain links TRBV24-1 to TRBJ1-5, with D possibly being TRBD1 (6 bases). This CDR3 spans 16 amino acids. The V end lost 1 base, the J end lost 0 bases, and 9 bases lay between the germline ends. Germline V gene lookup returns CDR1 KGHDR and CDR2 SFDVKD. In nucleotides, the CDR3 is TGTGCCACCAGTGATTTTCGAGGGGGTAGCAATCAGCCCCAGCATTTT. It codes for CATSDFRGGSNQPQHF.

This CDR3 reads CAISESGGRGYGYTF. CDR3 DNA: TGTGCCATCAGTGAGTCCGGGGGGCGAGGCTATGGCTACACCTTC. The rearrangement joins TRBV10-3 to TRBJ1-2; D is perhaps TRBD1 (6 bases). V lost 0 bases, J lost 4 bases, and 12 bases lay in between. Per the germline V gene, CDR1 is ENHRY and CDR2 is SYGVKD. The CDR3 sequence is 15 residues long.

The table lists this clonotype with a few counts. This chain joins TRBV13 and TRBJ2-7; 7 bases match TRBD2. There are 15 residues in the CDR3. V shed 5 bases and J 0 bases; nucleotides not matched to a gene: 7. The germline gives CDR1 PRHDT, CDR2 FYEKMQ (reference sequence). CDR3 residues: CASSNSGKSSYEQYF. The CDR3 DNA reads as TGTGCCAGCAGCAACAGCGGGAAGAGCTCCTACGAGCAGTACTTC.

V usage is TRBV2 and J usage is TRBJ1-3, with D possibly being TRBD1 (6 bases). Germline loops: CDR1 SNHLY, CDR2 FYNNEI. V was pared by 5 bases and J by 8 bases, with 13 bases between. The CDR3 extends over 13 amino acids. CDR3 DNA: TGTGCCAGCAGTAAGGACAGTGTTGACACCATATATTTT. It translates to CASSKDSVDTIYF.

This CDR3 reads CASSEQGFRQPQHF. CDR3 bases: TGTGCCAGCAGTGAACAGGGTTTCAGGCAGCCCCAGCATTTT. This chain connects TRBV6-4 to TRBJ1-5, with D perhaps TRBD1 (6 bases). Germline V gives CDR1 MRHNA, CDR2 SNTAGT. The CDR3 totals 14 residues. V was cut by 3 bases and J by 7 bases, with 13 bases left in between.

CDR3 coding DNA: TGTGCCAGCTCACCCTTAGCGGGGGCAGGGAATGAGCAGTTCTTC. This codes for CASSPLAGAGNEQFF. The chain carries TRBV18 and TRBJ2-1, with 9 bases matching TRBD2. Germline V gives CDR1 KGHSH, CDR2 LQKENI. This CDR3 spans 15 amino acids. V gave up 3 bases and J gave up 7 bases; unmatched junction bases: 7. Variable domain in full (rest from reference TRBV18 and TRBJ2-1): NAGVMQNPRHLVRRRGQEARLRCSPMKGHSHVYWYRQLPEEGLKFMVYLQKENIIDESGMPKERFSAEFPKEGPSILRIQQVVRGDSAAYFCASSPLAGAGNEQFFGPGTRLTVL.

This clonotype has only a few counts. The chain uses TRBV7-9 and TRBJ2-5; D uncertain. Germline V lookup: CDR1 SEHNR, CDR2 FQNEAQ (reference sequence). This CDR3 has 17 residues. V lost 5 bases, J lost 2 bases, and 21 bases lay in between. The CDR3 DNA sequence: TGTGCCAGCAGCCAGAGTTTGGGCGCAACCAGTCAAGAGACCCAGTACTTC. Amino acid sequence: CASSQSLGATSQETQYF.

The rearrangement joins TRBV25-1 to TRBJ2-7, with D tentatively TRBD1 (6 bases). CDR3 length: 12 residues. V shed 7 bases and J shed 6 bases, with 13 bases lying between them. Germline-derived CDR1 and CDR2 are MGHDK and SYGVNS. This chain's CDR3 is CASNTARGEQYF. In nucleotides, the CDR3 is TGTGCCAGCAACACAGCCAGGGGCGAGCAGTACTTC.

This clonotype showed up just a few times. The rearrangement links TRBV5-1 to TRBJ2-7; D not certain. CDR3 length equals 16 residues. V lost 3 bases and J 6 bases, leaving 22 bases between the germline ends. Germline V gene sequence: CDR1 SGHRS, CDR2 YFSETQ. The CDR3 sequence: CASSSDSWSHLTEQYF. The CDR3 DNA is TGCGCCAGCAGCTCCGATTCATGGTCCCACCTGACCGAGCAGTACTTC.

Here the CDR3 DNA reads TGTGCCAGCAGTCCTCAGCTGGATGAGCAGTTCTTC. Translating gives CASSPQLDEQFF. The chain employs TRBV7-9 and TRBJ2-1; D not certain. The CDR3 loop spans 12 amino acids. The germline gives CDR1 SEHNR, CDR2 FQNEAQ (reference sequence). V lost 6 bases and J 8 bases, leaving 11 bases between the germline ends.